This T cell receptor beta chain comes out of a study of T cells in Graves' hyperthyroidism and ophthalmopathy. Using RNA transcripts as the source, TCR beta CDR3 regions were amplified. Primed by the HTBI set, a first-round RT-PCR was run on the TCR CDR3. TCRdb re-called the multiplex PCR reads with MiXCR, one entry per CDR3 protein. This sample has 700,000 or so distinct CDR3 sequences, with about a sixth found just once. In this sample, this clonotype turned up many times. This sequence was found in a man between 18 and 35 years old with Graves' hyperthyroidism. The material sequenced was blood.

CDR3 region: CASSESLAGAYEQYF. The DNA for the CDR3 is TGTGCCAGCAGTGAAAGCCTAGCGGGGGCCTACGAGCAGTACTTC. The gene calls are TRBV6-1 and TRBJ2-7, with 10 bases identical to TRBD2. Germline CDR1 MNHNS, CDR2 SASEGT. The length of the CDR3 is 15 residues. Trimming removed 2 bases from V and 2 bases from J; junction bases left unmatched: 3.